The 5 T cell receptor beta chains below come from one sample, sequenced in a study of control samples from healthy donors and cancer patients. Generated by immunoSEQ multiplex PCR, the TCRdb table keeps only in-frame clones and is missing some. The sample consists of some 140,000 clones, 85% to 95% of them appearing once. The sample comprised blood. The receptors were gathered from a man between 35 and 55 years old in good health.

The rearrangement uses TRBV28 and TRBJ1-6; D is uncertain. The CDR3 totals 13 residues. The germline V gene has CDR1 MDHEN and CDR2 SYDVKM. Deletions cut 6 bases from V and 7 bases from J, with 10 bases between. CDR3 coding DNA: TGTGCCAGCAGGGCGGGGTGGAATTCACCCCTCCACTTT. This gives the protein CASRAGWNSPLHF.

The chain combines TRBV2 with TRBJ2-7; weak D call: TRBD1 (6 bases). CDR1 and CDR2 from the germline V gene are SNHLY and FYNNEI. The CDR3 length is 14 residues. V lost 6 bases, J lost 2 bases, and 14 bases lay in between. CDR3: CASRLTTGTYEQYF. The DNA of the CDR3 is TGTGCCAGCAGACTAACAACAGGGACCTACGAGCAGTACTTC.

V is TRBV30 and J is TRBJ1-6, with a possible D match to TRBD1 (6 bases). The CDR3 consists of 14 residues. V was cut by 0 bases and J by 7 bases, with 10 bases left in between. Germline V gene lookup returns CDR1 GTSNPN and CDR2 SVGIG (reference sequence). CDR3 amino acids: CAWSVIRGNSPLHF. Written as DNA, the CDR3 is TGTGCCTGGAGTGTTATCAGGGGCAATTCACCCCTCCACTTT.

The rearrangement uses TRBV6-2 or TRBV6-3 and TRBJ2-3; D is ambiguous. CDR1 MNHEY and CDR2 SVGEGT come from the germline V gene. Deletions cut 6 bases from V and 2 bases from J, with 6 bases between. The CDR3 has 12 residues. The CDR3 DNA sequence: TGTGCCAGCAGCCCTATCACAGATACGCAGTATTTT. This translates into CASSPITDTQYF.

This chain joins TRBV7-6 and TRBJ1-4; no clear D gene. The CDR3 spans 13 residues. V lost 5 bases to trimming and J lost 8 bases, with 12 bases between them. From germline, CDR1 is SGHVS and CDR2 FNYEAQ. The CDR3 DNA is TGTGCCAGCAGCCTTGAGGTCGCGGAAAAACTGTTTTTT. As protein: CASSLEVAEKLFF.